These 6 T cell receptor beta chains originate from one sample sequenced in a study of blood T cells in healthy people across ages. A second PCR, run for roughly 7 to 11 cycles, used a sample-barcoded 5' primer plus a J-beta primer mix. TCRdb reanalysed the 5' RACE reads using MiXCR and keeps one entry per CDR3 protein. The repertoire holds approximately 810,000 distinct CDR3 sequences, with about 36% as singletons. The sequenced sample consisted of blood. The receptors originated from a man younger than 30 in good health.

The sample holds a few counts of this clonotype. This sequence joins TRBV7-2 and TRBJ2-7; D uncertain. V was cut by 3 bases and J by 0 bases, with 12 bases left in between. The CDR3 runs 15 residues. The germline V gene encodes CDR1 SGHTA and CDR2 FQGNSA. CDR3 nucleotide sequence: TGTGCCAGCAGCTTGGGCAGGTCGAGCTCCTACGAGCAGTACTTC. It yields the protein CASSLGRSSSYEQYF. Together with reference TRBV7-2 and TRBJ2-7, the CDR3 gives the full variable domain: GAGVSQSPSNKVTEKGKDVELRCDPISGHTALYWYRQSLGQGLEFLIYFQGNSAPDKSGLPSDRFSAERTGGSVSTLTIQRTQQEDSAVYLCASSLGRSSSYEQYFGPGTRLTVT.

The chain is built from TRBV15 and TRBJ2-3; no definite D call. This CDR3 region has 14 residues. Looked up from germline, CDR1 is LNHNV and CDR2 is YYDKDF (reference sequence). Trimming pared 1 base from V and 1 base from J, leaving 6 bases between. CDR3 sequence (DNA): TGTGCCACCAGCAGAGGGCAGCGCACAGATACGCAGTATTTT. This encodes CATSRGQRTDTQYF.

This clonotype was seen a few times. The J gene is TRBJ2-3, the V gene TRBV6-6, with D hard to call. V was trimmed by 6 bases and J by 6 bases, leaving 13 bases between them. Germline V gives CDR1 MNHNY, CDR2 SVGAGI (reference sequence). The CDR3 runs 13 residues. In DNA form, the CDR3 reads TGTGCCAGCAGAAAAACAGATAGGGATACGCAGTATTTT. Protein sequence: CASRKTDRDTQYF.

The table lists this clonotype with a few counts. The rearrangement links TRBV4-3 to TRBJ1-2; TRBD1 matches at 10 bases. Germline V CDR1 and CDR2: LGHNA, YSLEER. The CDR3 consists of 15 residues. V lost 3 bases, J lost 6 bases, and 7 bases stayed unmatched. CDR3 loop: CASSQDRGAGDGYTF. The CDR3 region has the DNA TGCGCCAGCAGCCAGGACAGGGGGGCCGGTGATGGCTACACCTTC.

CDR3 nucleotide sequence: TGTGCCAGCTCAACCGGACAGGGTGAAAACTACGAGCAGTACTTC. Protein: CASSTGQGENYEQYF. V usage is TRBV18 and J usage is TRBJ2-7; 8 nucleotides line up with TRBD1. The V segment lost 5 bases and the J segment 3 bases; nucleotides outside the gene matches: 9. This CDR3 comprises 15 residues. Germline CDR1 reads KGHSH; CDR2 reads LQKENI.

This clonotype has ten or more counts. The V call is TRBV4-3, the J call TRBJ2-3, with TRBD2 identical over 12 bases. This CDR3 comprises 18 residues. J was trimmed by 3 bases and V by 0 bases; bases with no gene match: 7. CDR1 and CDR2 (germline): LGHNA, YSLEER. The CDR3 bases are TGCGCCAGCAGCCAAGATCTAGCGGGGGGGCTTTTAACAGATACGCAGTATTTT. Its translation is CASSQDLAGGLLTDTQYF.